This T cell receptor beta chain is from a study of cytomegalovirus exposure and HLA in healthy donors. Study conclusions and caveats: There were some public TCRs occurring in many donors, but most TCR sequences were rare. Association of about 17,000 TCR beta sequences with HLA alleles was found at 0.05 false discovery rate in a later analysis.

The primer mix had 60 Vbeta and 13 Jbeta primers. Sequencing was performed with immunoSEQ multiplex PCR; in TCRdb, only in-frame clones are kept and a portion is missing. This table holds approximately 160,000 clones, approximately 82% found once. A note on this clone: What it binds is not known.

The germline V and J ends were trimmed by 0 bases and 3 bases, with 9 bases remaining between them. CDR1 and CDR2 (germline): MGHRA, YSYEKL. This CDR3 spans 14 amino acids. The receptor's source is a male donor in good health and CMV-seronegative. Sequenced material: PBMCs. This chain links TRBV4-1 with TRBJ2-7, with TRBD1 as a possible D gene (5 bases). The CDR3 is CASSQDPGNYEQYF. CDR3 DNA: TGCGCCAGCAGCCAAGACCCAGGGAACTACGAGCAGTACTTC.